The 8 T cell receptor beta chains below come from one sample, sequenced in a study of T cells after yellow fever vaccination. A single record per CDR3 protein comes from TCRdb applying MiXCR to the 5' RACE reads. The sample records 150,000 to 200,000 distinct CDR3 sequences, 11% being singletons. The source was CD8+ T cells sorted from PBMCs, collected 15 days after the yellow fever booster vaccination. The origin of the receptors is a man younger than 30 who received the YFV17D yellow fever vaccine.

This chain uses TRBV4-1 with TRBJ1-2; D gene ambiguous. CDR1 is MGHRA and CDR2 is YSYEKL in the germline V gene. The V and J ends lost 2 bases and 3 bases respectively, with 13 bases between them. This CDR3 has 15 amino acids. CDR3 nucleotide sequence: TGCGCCAGCAGCCAATCTCTGGGGATGGACTATGGCTACACCTTC. Protein: CASSQSLGMDYGYTF.

This chain links TRBV6-1 with TRBJ2-5; 11 bases agree with TRBD2. In germline, CDR1 is MNHNS, CDR2 SASEGT. Germline trimming cut 1 base from V and 3 bases from J; bases unmatched to any gene: 7. CDR3 length equals 17 residues. The CDR3 coding sequence is TGTGCCAGCAGTGAAGGGGTACTAGCGGGGGTAGAAGAGACCCAGTACTTC. The encoded protein is CASSEGVLAGVEETQYF.

This clonotype was counted only a few times. The rearrangement uses TRBV4-3 and TRBJ1-5; D not certain. V dropped 4 bases and J dropped 3 bases, with 10 bases sitting between them. The CDR3 is 14 amino acids. Germline V gene sequence: CDR1 LGHNA, CDR2 YSLEER. CDR3 loop: CASSPSRNNQPQHF. CDR3 DNA: TGCGCCAGCAGCCCTTCCAGGAACAATCAGCCCCAGCATTTT.

V and J are TRBV2 and TRBJ1-4; TRBD1 aligns across 7 bases. The germline CDR1 and CDR2 sequences are SNHLY and FYNNEI. With V trimmed by 11 bases and J by 3 bases, 6 bases remained unmatched. This CDR3 contains 13 residues. CDR3 sequence reads: CAGMDRPNEKLFF. The CDR3 nucleotides are TGTGCCGGGATGGACAGGCCTAATGAAAAACTGTTTTTT.

In its sample, this clonotype was seen a few times. The chain carries TRBV20-1 and TRBJ2-3; 7 positions match TRBD2. Germline V gene sequence: CDR1 DFQATT, CDR2 SNEGSKA (reference sequence). Trimming cost V 5 bases and J 1 base; bases outside gene matches: 6. The CDR3 is made up of 14 amino acids. CDR3 sequence: CSAGRGDGTDTQYF. DNA of the CDR3: TGCAGTGCTGGCCGGGGGGACGGCACAGATACGCAGTATTTT.

This clonotype was counted a few times. This rearrangement joins TRBV7-9 to TRBJ2-5; D might be TRBD2 (6 bases). Trimming removed 5 bases at V and 0 bases at J, with 13 bases between. Germline-derived CDR1 and CDR2 are SEHNR and FQNEAQ (reference sequence). CDR3 size: 15 residues. The CDR3 DNA reads as TGTGCCAGCAGCACGAGAGGAGGGTACCAAGAGACCCAGTACTTC. This encodes CASSTRGGYQETQYF.

In this sample, this clonotype turned up a few times. The rearrangement joins TRBV27 to TRBJ1-3, with unresolved D. Germline assignment: CDR1 MNHEY and CDR2 SMNVEV (reference sequence). The V gene lost 3 bases and the J gene lost 0 bases, with 6 bases spanning the gap. The CDR3 contains 14 residues. CDR3 amino acids: CASSLRYSGNTIYF. The CDR3 nucleotides read TGTGCCAGCAGTTTGCGATACTCTGGAAACACCATATATTTT.

The V call is TRBV4-1, the J call TRBJ2-7, with D maybe TRBD1 (5 bases). Trimming stripped 0 bases from V and 5 bases from J, with 14 bases between. CDR1 MGHRA and CDR2 YSYEKL come from the germline V gene. The CDR3 is made up of 15 amino acids. The CDR3 nucleotides read TGCGCCAGCAGCCAAGATTCTCCAGGGTTCGACGAGCAGTACTTC. Protein product: CASSQDSPGFDEQYF.